A selection of T cell receptor beta chains follows, all from one sample in a study of lymphopenia after photon versus proton radiotherapy. Profiled with immunoSEQ multiplex PCR; TCRdb holds only in-frame clones, not every one. Of some 15,000 clones in the sample, 65% to 90% were seen once. Source: peripheral blood, taken from a patient treated with proton-based radiotherapy. These receptors were taken from a man between 70 and 80 years old with pancreatic cancer. CDR3s include the opening cysteine and the closing phenylalanine or tryptophan. The order of the fields is D gene, clone size, J gene, V gene, CDR3 DNA, CDR3 protein. D genes are given only for firm matches. Clone size is stated in some rows and not others, as once, few, many or a class when expanded.

D gene: NA; clone size: once; J gene: TRBJ2-5; V gene: TRBV5-1; CDR3 DNA: TGCGCCAGCAGCTTCACCCCCAGGGCCCAAGAGACCCAGTACTTC; CDR3 protein: CASSFTPRAQETQYF
D gene: TRBD1; clone size: few; J gene: TRBJ2-1; V gene: TRBV4-1; CDR3 DNA: TGCGCCAGCAGCCAAGATCAGGGGGCCTACAATGAGCAGTTCTTC; CDR3 protein: CASSQDQGAYNEQFF
D gene: TRBD2; clone size: NA; J gene: TRBJ2-7; V gene: TRBV4-2; CDR3 DNA: TGTGCCAGCAGCCAAGATCACCTAGCGGGAGACAGGGAGCAGTACTTC; CDR3 protein: CASSQDHLAGDREQYF
D gene: NA; clone size: NA; J gene: TRBJ1-1; V gene: TRBV6-1; CDR3 DNA: TGTGCCAGCAGTGGAGACTCGGTCACTGAAGCTTTCTTT; CDR3 protein: CASSGDSVTEAFF
D gene: TRBD1; clone size: NA; J gene: TRBJ2-7; V gene: TRBV19; CDR3 DNA: TGTGCCAGTAGTACCGGACAGGGGAGCGAGCAGTACTTC; CDR3 protein: CASSTGQGSEQYF
D gene: TRBD1; clone size: NA; J gene: TRBJ1-2; V gene: TRBV6-5; CDR3 DNA: TGTGCCAGCAGTCAAGGACAGGGGTATGGCTACACCTTC; CDR3 protein: CASSQGQGYGYTF
D gene: NA; clone size: NA; J gene: TRBJ2-7; V gene: TRBV7-8; CDR3 DNA: TGTGCCAGCAGCTCCAGCAGTTATTCCTACGAGCAGTACTTC; CDR3 protein: CASSSSSYSYEQYF
D gene: NA; clone size: NA; J gene: TRBJ2-1; V gene: TRBV7-7; CDR3 DNA: TGTGCCAGCAGCACACCCGAAGACAATGAGCAGTTCTTC; CDR3 protein: CASSTPEDNEQFF
D gene: TRBD2; clone size: NA; J gene: TRBJ2-1; V gene: TRBV29-1; CDR3 DNA: TGCAGCGTCCTAGCGGGAAACAATGAGCAGTTCTTC; CDR3 protein: CSVLAGNNEQFF
D gene: NA; clone size: NA; J gene: TRBJ2-2; V gene: TRBV18; CDR3 DNA: TGTGCCAGCTCACCAGTTTACTTTACCTCGAACACCGGGGAGCTGTTTTTT; CDR3 protein: CASSPVYFTSNTGELFF
D gene: NA; clone size: NA; J gene: TRBJ2-1; V gene: TRBV11-3; CDR3 DNA: TGTGCCAGCAGCTTAGAGCTAGGGGTCGCCTACAATGAGCAGTTCTTC; CDR3 protein: CASSLELGVAYNEQFF
D gene: TRBD2; clone size: NA; J gene: TRBJ2-7; V gene: TRBV5-1; CDR3 DNA: TGCGCCAGCAGCTTGGCCGGAATAGCGGGCGGAGAGCAGTACTTC; CDR3 protein: CASSLAGIAGGEQYF
D gene: TRBD1; clone size: NA; J gene: TRBJ1-6; V gene: TRBV5-8; CDR3 DNA: TGTGCCAGCAGGACGGGACAGGGGGATACACCCCTCCACTTT; CDR3 protein: CASRTGQGDTPLHF
D gene: NA; clone size: medium-sized; J gene: TRBJ1-1; V gene: TRBV28; CDR3 DNA: TGTGCCAGCAGCCCCGGTGGAACACAGAACACTGAAGCTTTCTTT; CDR3 protein: CASSPGGTQNTEAFF
D gene: TRBD1; clone size: NA; J gene: TRBJ1-1; V gene: TRBV19; CDR3 DNA: TGTGCCAGTATCGGACAGGGGAAGAACACTGAAGCTTTCTTT; CDR3 protein: CASIGQGKNTEAFF
D gene: TRBD2; clone size: NA; J gene: TRBJ2-2; V gene: TRBV4-1; CDR3 DNA: TGCGCCAGCAGCCAGATAGCGGGAGGTGGGGAGCTGTTTTTT; CDR3 protein: CASSQIAGGGELFF
D gene: TRBD2; clone size: NA; J gene: TRBJ2-3; V gene: TRBV10-3; CDR3 DNA: TGTGCCACCGGACTCTTAGCGGGAGAGGATACGCAGTATTTT; CDR3 protein: CATGLLAGEDTQYF
D gene: TRBD1; clone size: NA; J gene: TRBJ2-3; V gene: TRBV9; CDR3 DNA: TGTGCCAGCAGCGTAGCTACGCGGACAGGGGGGGATACGCAGTATTTT; CDR3 protein: CASSVATRTGGDTQYF
D gene: NA; clone size: few; J gene: TRBJ2-6; V gene: TRBV18; CDR3 DNA: TGTGCCAGCTCACCAGTCAGGGCGGAGTCTGGGGCCAACGTCCTGACTTTC; CDR3 protein: CASSPVRAESGANVLTF
D gene: TRBD1; clone size: NA; J gene: TRBJ2-4; V gene: TRBV4-1; CDR3 DNA: TGCGCCAGCAGCGCCCGGACAGGGGGTAATGTGAAAAACATTCAGTACTTC; CDR3 protein: CASSARTGGNVKNIQYF
D gene: NA; clone size: NA; J gene: TRBJ1-2; V gene: TRBV29-1; CDR3 DNA: TGCAGCGTTCTATACGGGTCCTCTTATGGCTACACCTTC; CDR3 protein: CSVLYGSSYGYTF
D gene: NA; clone size: medium-sized; J gene: TRBJ1-1; V gene: TRBV13; CDR3 DNA: TGTGCCAGCAGTGAGGGACCGCCCGGGCCTGAAGCTTTCTTT; CDR3 protein: CASSEGPPGPEAFF
D gene: NA; clone size: NA; J gene: TRBJ2-4; V gene: TRBV5-5; CDR3 DNA: TGTGCCAGCAGCTTGGGGATTGCCAAAAACATTCAGTACTTC; CDR3 protein: CASSLGIAKNIQYF
D gene: TRBD1; clone size: NA; J gene: TRBJ1-4; V gene: TRBV14; CDR3 DNA: TGTGCCAGCAGCACCCGACAGGGTATTAATGAAAAACTGTTTTTT; CDR3 protein: CASSTRQGINEKLFF
D gene: NA; clone size: NA; J gene: TRBJ1-1; V gene: TRBV27; CDR3 DNA: TGTGCCAGCAGCCCCATCCCTGGCACTGAAGCTTTCTTT; CDR3 protein: CASSPIPGTEAFF
D gene: NA; clone size: NA; J gene: TRBJ1-2; V gene: TRBV27; CDR3 DNA: TGTGCCAGCAGTAGATCACAGACCTATGGCTACACCTTC; CDR3 protein: CASSRSQTYGYTF
D gene: NA; clone size: few; J gene: TRBJ1-3; V gene: TRBV5-1; CDR3 DNA: TGCGCCAGCAGCTCGGGGTATGCTGCGGTGGAGGACACCATATATTTT; CDR3 protein: CASSSGYAAVEDTIYF
D gene: TRBD1; clone size: NA; J gene: TRBJ2-7; V gene: TRBV27; CDR3 DNA: TGTGCCAGCAGTTTTAACAGGGGAAACGAGCAGTACTTC; CDR3 protein: CASSFNRGNEQYF
D gene: NA; clone size: NA; J gene: TRBJ1-2; V gene: TRBV7-2; CDR3 DNA: TGTGCCAGCAGCTTAGAGGCTCGGGGCTATGGCTACACCTTC; CDR3 protein: CASSLEARGYGYTF
D gene: NA; clone size: NA; J gene: TRBJ1-4; V gene: TRBV5-1; CDR3 DNA: TGCGCCAGCAGCTTCGACGGACAGCTTAATGAAAAACTGTTTTTT; CDR3 protein: CASSFDGQLNEKLFF
D gene: NA; clone size: NA; J gene: TRBJ2-7; V gene: TRBV5-5; CDR3 DNA: TGTGCCAGCAGCCTCATCGCCTACGAGCAGTACTTC; CDR3 protein: CASSLIAYEQYF
D gene: TRBD2; clone size: medium-sized; J gene: TRBJ2-3; V gene: TRBV7-8; CDR3 DNA: TGTGCCAGCAGCTCGAGCGGGAGGGCGGCAGATACGCAGTATTTT; CDR3 protein: CASSSSGRAADTQYF
D gene: NA; clone size: NA; J gene: TRBJ1-1; V gene: TRBV6-5; CDR3 DNA: TGTGCCAGCAGTAGGGCTTTCACTGAAGCTTTCTTT; CDR3 protein: CASSRAFTEAFF
D gene: NA; clone size: NA; J gene: TRBJ2-2; V gene: TRBV11-2; CDR3 DNA: TGTGCCAGCAGAGTAATTAGGACCGGGGAGCTGTTTTTT; CDR3 protein: CASRVIRTGELFF
D gene: TRBD1; clone size: NA; J gene: TRBJ1-4; V gene: TRBV18; CDR3 DNA: TGTGCCAGCCACAGGGGGAGGGAAGAAAAACTGTTTTTT; CDR3 protein: CASHRGREEKLFF
D gene: NA; clone size: NA; J gene: TRBJ2-2; V gene: TRBV2; CDR3 DNA: TGTGCCAGCAGTACGGGACGGCGGACCTTTAAGGACACCGGGGAGCTGTTTTTT; CDR3 protein: CASSTGRRTFKDTGELFF
D gene: NA; clone size: few; J gene: TRBJ1-5; V gene: TRBV30; CDR3 DNA: TGTGCCTGGAGTTGGGGGAATCAGCCCCAGCATTTT; CDR3 protein: CAWSWGNQPQHF
D gene: TRBD2; clone size: NA; J gene: TRBJ2-3; V gene: TRBV15; CDR3 DNA: TGTGCCACCAGCAAACTAGCGGTCCGGGGTACGCAGTATTTT; CDR3 protein: CATSKLAVRGTQYF
D gene: NA; clone size: NA; J gene: TRBJ1-3; V gene: TRBV2; CDR3 DNA: TGTGCCAGCGGGGTTCGGACGGAGTTCTCTGGAAACACCATATATTTT; CDR3 protein: CASGVRTEFSGNTIYF
D gene: NA; clone size: NA; J gene: TRBJ1-1; V gene: TRBV6-1; CDR3 DNA: TGTGCCAGCAGGAGGAGAGAGGGATATAGCACTGAAGCTTTCTTT; CDR3 protein: CASRRREGYSTEAFF
D gene: NA; clone size: few; J gene: TRBJ1-2; V gene: TRBV19; CDR3 DNA: TGTGCCAGTAGTATGGGCAGCTTCTATGGCTACACCTTC; CDR3 protein: CASSMGSFYGYTF
D gene: NA; clone size: NA; J gene: TRBJ1-5; V gene: TRBV5-6; CDR3 DNA: TGTGCCAGCAGCTTGAAGCGGGGCCAGATTAGCAATCAGCCCCAGCATTTT; CDR3 protein: CASSLKRGQISNQPQHF
D gene: TRBD1; clone size: NA; J gene: TRBJ2-5; V gene: TRBV4-1; CDR3 DNA: TGCGCCAGCTCGGGACAGGGAGGTCTTGAGACCCAGTACTTC; CDR3 protein: CASSGQGGLETQYF